The 2 T cell receptor beta chains below were found in one sample sequenced in a study of cytomegalovirus exposure and HLA in healthy donors. PCR employed 60 Vbeta and 13 Jbeta primers. The repertoire was sequenced with immunoSEQ multiplex PCR; TCRdb's copy has only in-frame clones and lacks some. The table has about 76,000 clones, roughly 73% seen once. The sequencing sample was made of PBMCs. These receptors were obtained from a woman in her forties in good health and CMV-seropositive.

In its sample, this clone was seen a few times. The chain has TRBV1 and TRBJ1-4; the listed D gene, TRBD1, was not tested against the DNA. TRBV1 is marked as a pseudogene. CDR3 length: 14 residues. The CDR3, as DNA: TGCACCAGCAGCCTAACAGCCACTAATGAAAAACTGTTTTTT. This sequence encodes CTSSLTATNEKLFF.

The chain has TRBV7-9 and TRBJ1-4; 9 positions match TRBD1. The CDR3 extends over 16 amino acids. Germline CDR1 and CDR2: SEHNR and FQNEAQ (reference sequence). Germline trimming cut 5 bases from V and 8 bases from J; bases unmatched to any gene: 12. In nucleotides, the CDR3 is TGTGCCAGCAGCCCCGAATGGACAGGGGAGACCGAAAAACTGTTTTTT. Protein product: CASSPEWTGETEKLFF.